The next 21 T cell receptor beta chains were all read from a single sample in a study of long-term antiretroviral therapy in people with HIV. The libraries were made with immunoSEQ v3.0 at survey level. The data were produced by immunoSEQ multiplex PCR, yet TCRdb's version contains in-frame clones alone and is incomplete. Of 20,000 to 25,000 clones in the sample, around 79% were seen once. The sequences come from unsorted PBMCs, collected 0.3 years after starting antiretroviral therapy. The receptor source for this set is a man over 45 with HIV.

The chain has TRBV4-3 and TRBJ1-2; tentative D call: TRBD1 (5 bases). This CDR3 is built from 14 residues. Trimming left V 4 bases short and J 4 bases short, with 13 bases between. CDR1 and CDR2 (germline): LGHNA, YSLEER. This CDR3 reads CASSPTQGRYGYTF. CDR3 sequence (DNA): TGCGCCAGCAGCCCAACCCAGGGACGCTATGGCTACACCTTC.

The rearrangement joins TRBV5-1 to TRBJ2-2; TRBD2 matches at 8 bases. The CDR3 spans 16 residues. The germline CDR1 and CDR2 sequences are SGHRS and YFSETQ. The J segment lost 4 bases and the V segment lost 4 bases, leaving 9 bases of the junction unmatched. The CDR3 loop reads CASSSYSGSGTGELFF. The CDR3 DNA is TGCGCCAGCAGCAGTTACAGCGGGAGTGGCACCGGGGAGCTGTTTTTT.

The rearrangement uses TRBV13 and TRBJ2-3; D remains unclear. Trimming took 0 bases from V and 0 from J, leaving 7 bases between them. This CDR3 has 15 residues. CDR1 and CDR2 from the germline V gene are PRHDT and FYEKMQ (reference sequence). This CDR3 is CASSLGWGSTDTQYF. The CDR3 DNA is TGTGCCAGCAGCTTAGGTTGGGGAAGCACAGATACGCAGTATTTT.

The chain links TRBV2 to TRBJ2-7; D is undetermined. Trimming stripped 7 bases from V and 3 bases from J, with 10 bases between. Germline CDR1 and CDR2: SNHLY and FYNNEI. This CDR3 contains 12 residues. The CDR3 sequence is CASNQDGYEQYF. CDR3 sequence (DNA): TGTGCCAGCAACCAGGACGGCTACGAGCAGTACTTC.

The chain couples TRBV5-5 to TRBJ2-2, with unresolved D. V lost 4 bases and J lost 6, with 10 bases in between. In germline, CDR1 is SGHKS, CDR2 YYEKEE (reference sequence). CDR3 length: 13 amino acids. The CDR3 protein is CASSPVAPGELFF. The CDR3 region has the DNA TGTGCCAGCAGCCCCGTGGCACCCGGGGAGCTGTTTTTT. Together with reference TRBV5-5 and TRBJ2-2, the CDR3 gives the full variable domain: DAGVTQSPTHLIKTRGQQVTLRCSPISGHKSVSWYQQVLGQGPQFIFQYYEKEERGRGNFPDRFSARQFPNYSSELNVNALLLGDSALYLCASSPVAPGELFFGEGSRLTVL.

The chain is built from TRBV7-2 and TRBJ2-7; 12 nucleotides agree with TRBD2. This CDR3 contains 16 residues. Losses at the gene ends were 4 bases for V and 3 bases for J; bases not matched to a gene: 7. Germline CDR1 SGHTA, CDR2 FQGNSA. CDR3 nucleotides: TGTGCCAGCAGCTCATCGACTAGCGGGAGTAACTACGAGCAGTACTTC. It encodes CASSSSTSGSNYEQYF.

The rearrangement joins TRBV5-1 to TRBJ2-4; D might be TRBD1 (5 bases). Deletions cut 0 bases from V and 8 bases from J, with 12 bases between. This CDR3 region has 14 residues. Germline V CDR1 and CDR2: SGHRS, YFSETQ. CDR3 loop: CASSLGGPEDIQYF. In DNA, the CDR3 is TGCGCCAGCAGCTTGGGGGGCCCCGAGGACATTCAGTACTTC. Together with reference TRBV5-1 and TRBJ2-4, the CDR3 gives the full variable domain: KAGVTQTPRYLIKTRGQQVTLSCSPISGHRSVSWYQQTPGQGLQFLFEYFSETQRNKGNFPGRFSGRQFSNSRSEMNVSTLELGDSALYLCASSLGGPEDIQYFGAGTRLSVL.

The chain couples TRBV10-2 to TRBJ2-3; tentative D call: TRBD1 (6 bases). CDR1 is WSHSY, CDR2 SAAADI, per germline. This CDR3 contains 14 residues. Trimming stripped 6 bases from V and 0 bases from J, with 10 bases between. CDR3 in DNA: TGCGCCAGCAGACAGGGAGCCAGCACAGATACGCAGTATTTT. Encoded protein: CASRQGASTDTQYF.

The chain uses TRBV10-3 and TRBJ1-1, with a tentative D call TRBD1 (6 bases). The CDR3 extends over 15 amino acids. Trimming shortened V by 3 bases and J by 5 bases, and 16 bases separated the two germline ends. Germline V gene sequence: CDR1 ENHRY, CDR2 SYGVKD. CDR3 region: CAISEGGGPSTEAFF. CDR3 sequence (DNA): TGTGCCATCAGTGAAGGGGGAGGCCCCTCGACTGAAGCTTTCTTT.

V and J are TRBV29-1 and TRBJ1-2; weak D call: TRBD1 (5 bases). V was clipped by 0 bases and J by 0 bases, with 8 bases between them. The CDR3 consists of 14 residues. Germline CDR1 is SQVTM and CDR2 is ANQGSEA. The CDR3 is CSVEDQGSNYGYTF. In nucleotides, the CDR3 is TGCAGCGTTGAAGATCAGGGCTCTAACTATGGCTACACCTTC.

J is TRBJ1-4 and V is TRBV4-3, with 9 bases matching TRBD1. The CDR3 runs 15 residues. V was pared by 0 bases and J by 8 bases, with 4 bases of the junction left unmatched. Germline V lookup: CDR1 LGHNA, CDR2 YSLEER. In DNA form, the CDR3 reads TGCGCCAGCAGCCAAGACGGGACAGGGAGGGAAAAACTGTTTTTT. Its translation is CASSQDGTGREKLFF.

V gene TRBV6-6 combines with J gene TRBJ2-7; TRBD1 is a possible D gene (5 bases). In germline, CDR1 is MNHNY, CDR2 SVGAGI (reference sequence). Trimming shortened V by 5 bases and J by 0 bases, and 8 bases separated the two germline ends. The length of the CDR3 is 13 residues. The CDR3 is CASSPDNSYEQYF. The CDR3, as DNA: TGTGCCAGCAGTCCGGACAACTCCTACGAGCAGTACTTC.

The J gene is TRBJ1-2, the V gene TRBV28; 9 bases line up with TRBD1. The germline gives CDR1 MDHEN, CDR2 SYDVKM. Trimming removed 5 bases from V and 5 bases from J; junction bases left unmatched: 3. CDR3 length equals 13 residues. CDR3 DNA: TGTGCCAGCAGTGGACAGGGGAGGTATGGCTACACCTTC. Protein sequence: CASSGQGRYGYTF.

CDR3 region: CASSPTGFMNTEAFF. Written as DNA, the CDR3 is TGTGCCAGCAGCCCTACAGGGTTCATGAACACTGAAGCTTTCTTT. The rearrangement links TRBV7-9 to TRBJ1-1; the D gene is possibly TRBD1 (6 bases). CDR1 SEHNR and CDR2 FQNEAQ come from the germline V gene (reference sequence). Trimming removed 5 bases from V and 0 bases from J, with 13 bases in between. The CDR3 length is 15 residues.

The V call is TRBV19, the J call TRBJ1-2; tentatively, D is TRBD1 (6 bases). Trimming removed 6 bases from V and 4 bases from J, with 12 bases in between. The CDR3 is 13 residues long. Germline CDR1 LNHDA, CDR2 SQIVND (reference sequence). The CDR3 protein is CASRTGQLYGYTF. CDR3 coding DNA: TGTGCCAGTAGGACCGGACAGCTCTATGGCTACACCTTC.

This chain links TRBV30 with TRBJ1-5; D unresolved. Germline CDR1 is GTSNPN and CDR2 is SVGIG (reference sequence). This CDR3 contains 14 residues. V dropped 2 bases and J dropped 5 bases, with 13 bases sitting between them. Here the CDR3 reads CAWSPDAEYQPQHF. The DNA of the CDR3 is TGTGCCTGGAGTCCGGACGCCGAGTATCAGCCCCAGCATTTT.

The chain carries TRBV10-3 and TRBJ2-7, with 7 nucleotides matching TRBD1. The germline V gene encodes CDR1 ENHRY and CDR2 SYGVKD. This CDR3 contains 12 residues. With V trimmed by 4 bases and J by 4 bases, 1 base remained unmatched. Written as DNA, the CDR3 is TGTGCCATCAGTGCGGGACAGTACGAGCAGTACTTC. Protein product: CAISAGQYEQYF.

The J gene is TRBJ1-5, the V gene TRBV5-8, with D uncertain. The germline V and J ends were trimmed by 4 bases and 4 bases, with 18 bases remaining between them. Germline V gives CDR1 SGHTS, CDR2 YDEGEE. The CDR3 totals 16 residues. CDR3: CASSTGWPLGNQPQHF. In DNA, the CDR3 is TGTGCCAGCAGCACCGGGTGGCCTCTTGGTAATCAGCCCCAGCATTTT.

The rearrangement joins TRBV19 to TRBJ2-2, with D perhaps TRBD1 or TRBD2 (5 bases each). The germline V gene encodes CDR1 LNHDA and CDR2 SQIVND (reference sequence). The CDR3 consists of 15 residues. V was trimmed by 3 bases and J by 6 bases, leaving 14 bases between them. CDR3 amino acids: CASSIRDPTSGELFF. The CDR3 DNA reads as TGTGCCAGTAGTATCCGGGACCCTACCTCCGGGGAGCTGTTTTTT. Together with reference TRBV19 and TRBJ2-2, the CDR3 gives the full variable domain: DGGITQSPKYLFRKEGQNVTLSCEQNLNHDAMYWYRQDPGQGLRLIYYSQIVNDFQKGDIAEGYSVSREKKESFPLTVTSAQKNPTAFYLCASSIRDPTSGELFFGEGSRLTVL.

This sequence joins TRBV19 and TRBJ1-6, with D possibly matching TRBD1 (5 bases). The CDR3 is made up of 14 amino acids. The germline CDR1 and CDR2 sequences are LNHDA and SQIVND (reference sequence). V lost 3 bases, J lost 8 bases, and 11 bases lay in between. The CDR3 coding sequence is TGTGCCAGTAGTATTGGGACTCCCTATTCACCCCTCCACTTT. This gives the protein CASSIGTPYSPLHF.

J is TRBJ2-5 and V is TRBV28, with TRBD2 matching 7 bases. V trimming: 2 bases; J trimming: 2 bases; junction bases outside the gene matches: 11. Germline-derived CDR1 and CDR2 are MDHEN and SYDVKM. The CDR3 has 17 residues. The CDR3: CASSLARPAGVQETQYF. The CDR3 DNA reads as TGTGCCAGCAGTTTAGCCCGCCCGGCGGGGGTTCAAGAGACCCAGTACTTC.